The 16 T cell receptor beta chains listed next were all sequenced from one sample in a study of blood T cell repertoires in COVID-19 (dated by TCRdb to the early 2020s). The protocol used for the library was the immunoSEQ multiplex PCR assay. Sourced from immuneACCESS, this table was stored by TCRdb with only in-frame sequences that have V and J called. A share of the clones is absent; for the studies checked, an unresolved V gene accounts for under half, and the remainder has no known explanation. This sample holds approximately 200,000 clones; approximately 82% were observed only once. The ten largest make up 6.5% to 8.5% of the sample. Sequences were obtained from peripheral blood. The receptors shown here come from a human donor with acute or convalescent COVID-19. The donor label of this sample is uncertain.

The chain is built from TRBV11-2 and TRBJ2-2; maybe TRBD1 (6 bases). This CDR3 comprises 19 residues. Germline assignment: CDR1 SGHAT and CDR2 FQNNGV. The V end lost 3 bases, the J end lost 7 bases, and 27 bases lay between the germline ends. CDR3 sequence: CASSFVRRPGHGSGGELFF. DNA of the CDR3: TGTGCCAGCAGCTTCGTACGCCGCCCGGGACACGGGTCGGGCGGGGAGCTGTTTTTT.

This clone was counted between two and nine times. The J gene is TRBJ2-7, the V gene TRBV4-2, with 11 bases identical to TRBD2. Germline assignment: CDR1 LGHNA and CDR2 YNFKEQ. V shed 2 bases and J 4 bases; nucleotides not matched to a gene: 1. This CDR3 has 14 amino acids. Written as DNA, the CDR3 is TGTGCCAGCAGCCAAACTAGCGGGAGTTACGAGCAGTACTTC. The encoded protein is CASSQTSGSYEQYF.

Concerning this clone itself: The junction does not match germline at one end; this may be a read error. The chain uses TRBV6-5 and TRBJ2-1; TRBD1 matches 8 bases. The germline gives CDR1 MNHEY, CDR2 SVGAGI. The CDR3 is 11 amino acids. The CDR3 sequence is CASSLDRAEIF. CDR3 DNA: TGTGCCAGCAGTCTGGACAGGGCTGAGATCTTC.

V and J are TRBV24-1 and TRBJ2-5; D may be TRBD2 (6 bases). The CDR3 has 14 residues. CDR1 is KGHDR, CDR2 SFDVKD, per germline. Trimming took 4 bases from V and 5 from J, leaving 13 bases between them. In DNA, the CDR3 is TGTGCCACCAGTGAGTCGGGGGTCGGTGAGACCCAGTACTTC. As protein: CATSESGVGETQYF.

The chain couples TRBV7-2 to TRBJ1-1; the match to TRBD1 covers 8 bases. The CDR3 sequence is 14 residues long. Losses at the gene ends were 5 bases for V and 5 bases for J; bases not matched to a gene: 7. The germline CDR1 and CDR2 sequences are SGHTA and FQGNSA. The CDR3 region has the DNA TGTGCCAGCAGCCAACAGGGGGGGGTTACTGAAGCTTTCTTT. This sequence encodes CASSQQGGVTEAFF.

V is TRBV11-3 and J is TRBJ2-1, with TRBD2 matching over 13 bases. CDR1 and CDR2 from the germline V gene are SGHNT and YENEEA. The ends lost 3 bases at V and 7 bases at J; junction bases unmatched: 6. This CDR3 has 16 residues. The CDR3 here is CASSFRTSGSSNEQFF. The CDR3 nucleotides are TGTGCCAGCAGCTTCCGGACTAGCGGGAGTTCGAATGAGCAGTTCTTC.

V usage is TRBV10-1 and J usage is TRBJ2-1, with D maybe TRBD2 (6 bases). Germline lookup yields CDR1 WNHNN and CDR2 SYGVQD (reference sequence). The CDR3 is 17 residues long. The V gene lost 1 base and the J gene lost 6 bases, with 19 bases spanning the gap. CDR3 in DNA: TGCGCCAGCAGTGAGTGGAGGAACGGGAGACCTTTCAATGAGCAGTTCTTC. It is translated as CASSEWRNGRPFNEQFF.

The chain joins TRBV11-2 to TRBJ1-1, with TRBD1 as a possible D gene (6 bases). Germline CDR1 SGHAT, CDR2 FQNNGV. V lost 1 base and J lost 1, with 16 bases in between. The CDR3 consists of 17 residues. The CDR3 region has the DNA TGTGCCAGCAGCTTAGCCTCCGGACAGCAGAAGAACACTGAAGCTTTCTTT. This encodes CASSLASGQQKNTEAFF.

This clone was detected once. CDR3 loop: CAWSQEETQYF. In DNA, the CDR3 is TGTGCCTGGTCACAGGAAGAGACCCAGTACTTC. J is TRBJ2-5 and V is TRBV30; weak D call: TRBD1 (5 bases). From germline, CDR1 is GTSNPN and CDR2 SVGIG (reference sequence). The ends were cut back, 5 bases at V and 3 bases at J, with 7 bases in the middle. The CDR3 is 11 residues long.

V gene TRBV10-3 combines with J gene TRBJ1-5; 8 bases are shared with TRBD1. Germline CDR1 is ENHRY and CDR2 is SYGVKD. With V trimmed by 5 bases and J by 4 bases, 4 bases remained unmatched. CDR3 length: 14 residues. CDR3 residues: CAISRDRSNQPQHF. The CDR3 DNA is TGTGCCATCAGTCGGGACAGGTCTAATCAGCCCCAGCATTTT.

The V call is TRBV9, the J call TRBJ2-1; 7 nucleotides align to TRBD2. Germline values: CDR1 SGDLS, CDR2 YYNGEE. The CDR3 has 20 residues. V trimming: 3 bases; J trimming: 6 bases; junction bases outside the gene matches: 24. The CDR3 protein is CASSEPPGGPSFSIGNEQFF. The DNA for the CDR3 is TGTGCCAGCAGCGAGCCCCCGGGAGGTCCTTCATTTTCTATTGGCAATGAGCAGTTCTTC.

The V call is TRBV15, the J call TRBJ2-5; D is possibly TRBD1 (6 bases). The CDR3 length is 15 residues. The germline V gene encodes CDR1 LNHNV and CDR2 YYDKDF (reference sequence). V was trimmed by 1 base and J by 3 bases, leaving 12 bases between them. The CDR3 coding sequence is TGTGCCACCAGCAGAGCCCCCAACAGGGAAGAGACCCAGTACTTC. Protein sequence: CATSRAPNREETQYF.

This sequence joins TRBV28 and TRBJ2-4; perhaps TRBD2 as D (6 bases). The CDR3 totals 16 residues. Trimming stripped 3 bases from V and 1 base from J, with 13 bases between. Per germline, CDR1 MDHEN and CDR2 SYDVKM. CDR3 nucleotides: TGTGCCAGCAGTTTGCCTAGCGAGGTCGCCAAAAACATTCAGTACTTC. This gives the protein CASSLPSEVAKNIQYF.

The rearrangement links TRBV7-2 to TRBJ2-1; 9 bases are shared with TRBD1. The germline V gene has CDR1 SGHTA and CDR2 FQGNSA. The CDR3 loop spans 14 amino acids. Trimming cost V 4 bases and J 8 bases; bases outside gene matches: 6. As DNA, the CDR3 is TGTGCCAGCAGCTCCCGGCGGACAGGGGATGAGCAGTTCTTC. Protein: CASSSRRTGDEQFF. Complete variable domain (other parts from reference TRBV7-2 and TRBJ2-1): GAGVSQSPSNKVTEKGKDVELRCDPISGHTALYWYRQSLGQGLEFLIYFQGNSAPDKSGLPSDRFSAERTGGSVSTLTIQRTQQEDSAVYLCASSSRRTGDEQFFGPGTRLTVL.

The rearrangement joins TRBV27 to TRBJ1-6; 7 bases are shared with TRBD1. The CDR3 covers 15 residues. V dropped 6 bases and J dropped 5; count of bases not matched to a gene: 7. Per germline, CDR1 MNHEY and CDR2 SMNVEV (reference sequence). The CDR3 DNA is TGTGCCAGCAGCTCCGGGACAGTAGATAATTCACCCCTCCACTTT. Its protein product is CASSSGTVDNSPLHF.

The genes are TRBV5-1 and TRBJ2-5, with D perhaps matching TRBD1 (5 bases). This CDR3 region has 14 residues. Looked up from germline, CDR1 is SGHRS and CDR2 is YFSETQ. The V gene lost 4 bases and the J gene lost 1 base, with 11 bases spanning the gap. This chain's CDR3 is CASSPQGLQETQYF. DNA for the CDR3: TGCGCCAGCAGCCCCCAGGGTCTCCAAGAGACCCAGTACTTC. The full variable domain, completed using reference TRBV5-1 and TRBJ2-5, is KAGVTQTPRYLIKTRGQQVTLSCSPISGHRSVSWYQQTPGQGLQFLFEYFSETQRNKGNFPGRFSGRQFSNSRSEMNVSTLELGDSALYLCASSPQGLQETQYFGPGTRLLVL.